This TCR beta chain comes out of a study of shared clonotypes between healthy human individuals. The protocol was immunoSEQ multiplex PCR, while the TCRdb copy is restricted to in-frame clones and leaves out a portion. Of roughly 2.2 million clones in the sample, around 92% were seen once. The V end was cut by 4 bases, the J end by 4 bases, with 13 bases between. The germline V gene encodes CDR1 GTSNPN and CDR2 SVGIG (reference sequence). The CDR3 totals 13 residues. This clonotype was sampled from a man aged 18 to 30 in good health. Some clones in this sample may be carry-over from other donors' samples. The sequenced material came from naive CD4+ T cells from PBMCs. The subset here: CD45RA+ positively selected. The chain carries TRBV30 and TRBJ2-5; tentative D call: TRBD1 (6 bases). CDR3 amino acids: CAWTGVVGETQYF. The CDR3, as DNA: TGTGCCTGGACAGGGGTAGTAGGAGAGACCCAGTACTTC. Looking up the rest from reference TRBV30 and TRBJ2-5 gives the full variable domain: SQTIHQWPATLVQPVGSPLSLECTVEGTSNPNLYWYRQAAGRGLQLLFYSVGIGQISSEVPQNLSASRPQDRQFILSSKKLLLSDSGFYLCAWTGVVGETQYFGPGTRLLVL.